This T cell receptor beta chain was identified during a study of cytomegalovirus exposure and HLA in healthy donors. Vbeta (60) and Jbeta (13) primers were used in the PCR. Method: immunoSEQ multiplex PCR; TCRdb's copy keeps in-frame clones and lacks some. The data hold some 99,000 clones, with almost 75% observed a single time. The CDR3 extends over 14 amino acids. V shed 5 bases and J 8 bases; nucleotides not matched to a gene: 8. The germline V gene encodes CDR1 SGHAT and CDR2 FQNNGV. The chain links TRBV11-2 to TRBJ2-1, with 8 bases fitting TRBD2. Sequencing was carried out using PBMCs. This receptor was identified in a man aged 35 to 55 in good health and CMV-seronegative. The CDR3 nucleotides read TGTGCCAGCAGCGGTAGCGGGGTATACGATGAGCAGTTCTTC. Amino acid sequence: CASSGSGVYDEQFF.